Presented here are 24 T cell receptor beta chains from one specimen sequenced in a study of T cell responses to AZD1222 COVID-19 vaccine. The assay was immunoSEQ multiplex PCR, and TCRdb's table has in-frame clones only and misses some. The data contain some 150,000 clones, more than 90% of them singletons. This specimen consisted of peripheral blood, obtained on day 0 of AZD1222 vaccination. Every receptor here comes from an adult in good health.

The V gene is TRBV27, the J gene TRBJ2-5; D is unclear. The V end was cut by 3 bases, the J end by 5 bases, with 13 bases between. Germline CDR1 is MNHEY and CDR2 is SMNVEV (reference sequence). CDR3 length equals 14 residues. In nucleotides, the CDR3 is TGTGCCAGCAGTTTGGTCGGCAGTGGGGAGACCCAGTACTTC. Translation gives CASSLVGSGETQYF.

The chain uses TRBV7-8 and TRBJ2-1; 10 bases are shared with TRBD1. Trimming removed 4 bases from V and 8 bases from J; junction bases left unmatched: 8. Germline-derived CDR1 and CDR2 are SGHVS and FQNEAQ. The CDR3 runs to 15 residues. DNA for the CDR3: TGTGCCAGCAGCTCCGCCGGGACAGGGGTCCATGAGCAGTTCTTC. It translates to CASSSAGTGVHEQFF.

This clone was picked up one time. The chain carries TRBV27 and TRBJ1-2, with a possible D match to TRBD1 (5 bases). Germline V gene sequence: CDR1 MNHEY, CDR2 SMNVEV (reference sequence). V was shortened by 8 bases and J by 4 bases, with 20 bases between the two germline ends. The CDR3 is 15 amino acids. CDR3 sequence: CASSSGEGTVYGYTF. The CDR3 DNA reads TGTGCCAGCTCCAGCGGGGAGGGGACGGTCTATGGCTACACCTTC.

This clone was seen only once. The chain joins TRBV2 to TRBJ1-1; a possible D gene is TRBD1 (5 bases). Per germline, CDR1 SNHLY and CDR2 FYNNEI. The CDR3 covers 13 residues. V lost 4 bases to trimming and J lost 4 bases, with 10 bases between them. CDR3 amino acids: CASSGKGITEAFF. CDR3 coding DNA: TGTGCCAGCAGTGGGAAGGGGATCACTGAAGCTTTCTTT.

The rearrangement uses TRBV19 and TRBJ2-2; 7 positions agree with TRBD1. Losses at the gene ends were 8 bases for V and 1 base for J; bases not matched to a gene: 7. CDR1 and CDR2 from the germline V gene are LNHDA and SQIVND (reference sequence). The CDR3 is made up of 15 amino acids. CDR3 DNA: TGTGCCAGTCGCCAAAACAGGGGGAACACCGGGGAGCTGTTTTTT. It yields the protein CASRQNRGNTGELFF.

The V and J genes are TRBV30 and TRBJ1-2; D gene ambiguous. CDR3 length: 12 amino acids. Trimming cost V 2 bases and J 0 bases, with 4 bases left between them. The germline gives CDR1 GTSNPN, CDR2 SVGIG (reference sequence). In DNA form, the CDR3 reads TGTGCCTGGAGTCGACCTAACTATGGCTACACCTTC. Its protein product is CAWSRPNYGYTF.

As regards this clone: One junction end disagrees with the germline gene, perhaps due to a read error. This chain uses TRBV6-5 with TRBJ2-7; weak D call: TRBD1 (5 bases). There are 11 residues in the CDR3. Germline CDR1 and CDR2: MNHEY and SVGAGI. In DNA, the CDR3 is TGTGCCAGCATTTACCGACAGGAGCAGTACTTC. Residues: CASIYRQEQYF.

This chain uses TRBV5-1 with TRBJ2-1; 10 positions agree with TRBD2. Germline CDR1 reads SGHRS; CDR2 reads YFSETQ. The CDR3 covers 15 residues. V was clipped by 0 bases and J by 6 bases; unmatched bases: 3. In DNA form, the CDR3 reads TGCGCCAGCAGCTTGGTCCTAGCGGGAGCCAATGAGCAGTTCTTC. Translation: CASSLVLAGANEQFF. The variable domain in full, with the rest retrieved from reference TRBV5-1 and TRBJ2-1, is KAGVTQTPRYLIKTRGQQVTLSCSPISGHRSVSWYQQTPGQGLQFLFEYFSETQRNKGNFPGRFSGRQFSNSRSEMNVSTLELGDSALYLCASSLVLAGANEQFFGPGTRLTVL.

This clone was recorded only once. The J gene is TRBJ1-6, the V gene TRBV6-5; D is undetermined. Germline V gene data show CDR1 as MNHEY and CDR2 as SVGAGI. CDR3 length equals 14 residues. V lost 6 bases and J lost 2, with 8 bases in between. In DNA form, the CDR3 reads TGTGCCAGCAGCCCCACGGCCTATAATTCACCCCTCCACTTT. Amino acids: CASSPTAYNSPLHF.

The V call is TRBV19, the J call TRBJ1-3; D remains ambiguous. From germline, CDR1 is LNHDA and CDR2 SQIVND (reference sequence). The CDR3 is made up of 16 amino acids. V gave up 6 bases and J gave up 0 bases, with 15 bases separating them. This CDR3 is CASSHRALSSGNTIYF. In DNA, the CDR3 is TGTGCCAGTAGCCATCGGGCCCTGAGCTCTGGAAACACCATATATTTT.

CDR3 residues: CASSPGQGSQPQHF. The CDR3 coding sequence is TGTGCCAGCAGCCCGGGACAGGGCAGTCAGCCCCAGCATTTT. V and J are TRBV6-5 and TRBJ1-5; 9 bases agree with TRBD1. Unmatched junction bases numbered 6, after V lost 6 bases and J lost 6 bases. There are 14 residues in the CDR3. Germline V CDR1 and CDR2: MNHEY, SVGAGI.

The chain has TRBV7-3 and TRBJ2-7; 7 nucleotides align to TRBD1. The CDR3 contains 15 residues. Germline assignment: CDR1 SGHTA and CDR2 FQGTGA. V was clipped by 0 bases and J by 3 bases; unmatched bases: 5. CDR3 nucleotide sequence: TGTGCCAGCAGCTTAACGGGCCAGGGGGACTACGAGCAGTACTTC. Protein sequence: CASSLTGQGDYEQYF.

The chain combines TRBV19 with TRBJ1-6; D ambiguous. CDR3 length: 14 residues. V lost 4 bases and J lost 14, with 18 bases in between. Germline lookup yields CDR1 LNHDA and CDR2 SQIVND (reference sequence). CDR3 sequence: CASSTLGRIWTLHF. The CDR3 region has the DNA TGTGCCAGTAGTACTTTGGGCCGCATATGGACCCTCCACTTT.

This clone was detected only a few times. V is TRBV3-1 (or the pseudogene TRBV3-2) and J is TRBJ2-2; D unclear. The CDR3 is 14 residues long. Trimming pared 3 bases from V and 8 bases from J, leaving 13 bases between. CDR1 is LGHDT, CDR2 YNNKEL, per germline (reference sequence). The CDR3: CASSQTPLGGELFF. The CDR3 nucleotides read TGTGCCAGCAGCCAGACTCCACTTGGGGGGGAGCTGTTTTTT.

This clone was counted once. The chain links TRBV25-1 to TRBJ1-1; 8 nucleotides line up with TRBD1. Germline lookup yields CDR1 MGHDK and CDR2 SYGVNS. V was clipped by 9 bases and J by 0 bases; unmatched bases: 6. This CDR3 is 14 amino acids long. Written as DNA, the CDR3 is TGTGCCAGTGGACAGGGCGCAATGAACACTGAAGCTTTCTTT. Its translation is CASGQGAMNTEAFF.

This chain links TRBV7-2 with TRBJ1-2, with D perhaps TRBD1 (5 bases). The V end was cut by 3 bases, the J end by 8 bases, with 16 bases between. The CDR3 spans 14 residues. Germline V CDR1 and CDR2: SGHTA, FQGNSA. DNA for the CDR3: TGTGCCAGCAGCTTTGACAGCCGCCTGGGGGGCTACACCTTC. Protein: CASSFDSRLGGYTF.

J is TRBJ1-5 and V is TRBV7-2, with TRBD1 matching 7 bases. Germline values: CDR1 SGHTA, CDR2 FQGNSA. This CDR3 spans 15 amino acids. V was pared by 2 bases and J by 6 bases, with 7 bases of the junction left unmatched. The chain's CDR3 is CASSLLTGRGQPQHF. CDR3 nucleotide sequence: TGTGCCAGCAGCTTATTGACAGGGAGGGGTCAGCCCCAGCATTTT.

This chain connects TRBV5-1 to TRBJ2-1, with 10 bases aligning to TRBD2. With V trimmed by 4 bases and J by 6 bases, 13 bases remained unmatched. The CDR3 runs 17 residues. The germline gives CDR1 SGHRS, CDR2 YFSETQ. CDR3 sequence: CASSLAGTSAVVNEQFF. The CDR3, as DNA: TGCGCCAGCAGCCTAGCCGGGACTAGCGCGGTTGTCAATGAGCAGTTCTTC.

The chain is built from TRBV6-5 and TRBJ1-4; D is perhaps TRBD1 (5 bases). The CDR3 is made up of 15 amino acids. Germline V CDR1 and CDR2: MNHEY, SVGAGI. V was cut by 5 bases and J by 6 bases, with 16 bases left in between. DNA of the CDR3: TGTGCCAGCAGTCGTCAGACTCCGGGGGATGAAAAACTGTTTTTT. It translates to CASSRQTPGDEKLFF.

The rearrangement links TRBV14 to TRBJ1-1; TRBD1 matches at 8 bases. The germline V gene encodes CDR1 SGHDN and CDR2 FVKESK. This CDR3 contains 15 residues. V lost 4 bases, J lost 5 bases, and 9 bases stayed unmatched. CDR3 in amino acids: CASSLRTGRGTEAFF. The CDR3 DNA is TGTGCCAGCAGCCTCAGGACAGGGAGAGGAACTGAAGCTTTCTTT.

This clone has just a few counts. The genes are TRBV5-5 and TRBJ2-7; TRBD1 aligns across 9 bases. The CDR3 sequence is 13 residues long. J gave up 5 bases and V 4 bases, and 4 bases lay outside the gene matches. The V gene's germline CDR1 is SGHKS and CDR2 YYEKEE (reference sequence). CDR3 protein: CASSKGQGNEQYF. CDR3 DNA: TGTGCCAGCAGCAAGGGACAGGGCAACGAGCAGTACTTC.

Here the CDR3 reads CASSLDWFNEQFF. Here the CDR3 DNA reads TGCGCCAGCAGCTTGGACTGGTTCAATGAGCAGTTCTTC. The chain has TRBV5-1 and TRBJ2-1; D is unresolved. CDR3 length equals 13 residues. The germline V gene encodes CDR1 SGHRS and CDR2 YFSETQ. The V end was cut by 0 bases, the J end by 6 bases, with 7 bases between.

This CDR3 reads CASSDRGRAFF. In nucleotides, the CDR3 is TGTGCCAGCAGCGACAGGGGCCGGGCTTTCTTT. The rearrangement links TRBV6-2 or TRBV6-3 to TRBJ1-1; 8 bases align to TRBD1. Germline V CDR1 and CDR2: MNHEY, SVGEGT. The CDR3 is 11 amino acids. Trimming took 6 bases from V and 11 from J; bases not matched to a gene: 5.

The J gene is TRBJ1-2, the V gene TRBV30, with TRBD1 matching 8 bases. After removal of 1 base from V and 7 bases from J, the junction contained 8 bases not matched to a gene. Germline loops: CDR1 GTSNPN, CDR2 SVGIG (reference sequence). This CDR3 spans 14 amino acids. The CDR3 protein is CAWSAPRGPLGYTF. The CDR3 DNA follows: TGTGCCTGGAGTGCCCCCAGGGGGCCGCTTGGCTACACCTTC.